Presented here are 31 T cell receptor beta chains from one specimen sequenced in a study of cytomegalovirus exposure and HLA in healthy donors. PCR was performed using 60 Vbeta and 13 Jbeta primers. Sequencing used immunoSEQ multiplex PCR; TCRdb keeps in-frame clones, though not all of them. The sample includes approximately 150,000 clones, roughly 70% of them seen just once. Sequencing used PBMCs. The source is a male donor in good health and CMV-seronegative.

The gene calls are TRBV6-5 and TRBJ1-1; TRBD1 matches 7 bases. Germline CDR1 and CDR2: MNHEY and SVGAGI. The CDR3 has 16 residues. The ends lost 0 bases at V and 9 bases at J; junction bases unmatched: 13. CDR3 sequence (DNA): TGTGCCAGCAGTTACTCGGTGACAGGGTTAAGGGCGAAAGCTTTCTTT. Its protein product is CASSYSVTGLRAKAFF.

The chain has TRBV29-1 and TRBJ2-2; D remains unclear. Germline-derived CDR1 and CDR2 are SQVTM and ANQGSEA. The CDR3 covers 15 residues. The V and J ends lost 4 bases and 3 bases respectively, with 15 bases between them. For the CDR3, the DNA is TGCAGCGTTGTGTTCCCGGAGCGATACACCGGGGAGCTGTTTTTT. As protein: CSVVFPERYTGELFF.

This clone has only one observation. The rearrangement joins TRBV6-5 to TRBJ1-6; 8 nucleotides line up with TRBD1. The CDR3 loop spans 14 amino acids. CDR1 MNHEY and CDR2 SVGAGI come from the germline V gene. The V gene end was trimmed by 7 bases and the J gene end by 10 bases; junction bases not matched to a gene: 9. The CDR3 spells CASKTDRGGSPLHF. In nucleotides, the CDR3 is TGTGCCAGCAAAACTGACAGGGGAGGCTCACCCCTCCACTTT.

The genes are TRBV2 and TRBJ1-3; D not certain. Trimming took off 5 bases at V and 0 bases at J, with 11 bases between the two ends. Germline-derived CDR1 and CDR2 are SNHLY and FYNNEI. This CDR3 contains 15 residues. The CDR3 spells CASSTGSFSGNTIYF. The CDR3 nucleotides read TGTGCCAGCAGTACCGGTTCCTTCTCTGGAAACACCATATATTTT.

This clone appeared a single time. The V gene is TRBV19, the J gene TRBJ2-3; D is possibly TRBD1 (5 bases). This CDR3 has 13 residues. Between the trimmed V and J ends, which lost 1 base and 5 bases, there was a span of 7 bases. Germline lookup yields CDR1 LNHDA and CDR2 SQIVND (reference sequence). Here the CDR3 DNA reads TGTGCCAGTAGTATAGGTCAGGGAGATACGCAGTATTTT. Translated: CASSIGQGDTQYF.

The chain recombines TRBV2 with TRBJ2-3, with 12 bases lining up with TRBD2. The CDR3 covers 16 residues. Germline V gene data show CDR1 as SNHLY and CDR2 as FYNNEI. The V and J ends lost 3 bases and 4 bases, in that order; junction bases with no gene match: 5. As DNA, the CDR3 is TGTGCCAGCAGTGAGCTAGCGGGGGGGCCCCCAGATACGCAGTATTTT. Translated: CASSELAGGPPDTQYF.

The rearrangement links TRBV30 to TRBJ2-5, with 9 bases lining up with TRBD1. Germline CDR1 reads GTSNPN; CDR2 reads SVGIG (reference sequence). The CDR3 is made up of 16 amino acids. J gave up 3 bases and V 3 bases, and 11 bases lay outside the gene matches. The DNA of the CDR3 is TGTGCCTGGAGCGATTGGACAGGGGCGAGGGAAGAGACCCAGTACTTC. Protein product: CAWSDWTGAREETQYF.

V gene TRBV7-8 combines with J gene TRBJ2-6; TRBD1 is a possible D gene (8 bases). Trimming took 8 bases from V and 2 from J, leaving 31 bases between them. This CDR3 comprises 21 residues. The germline V gene encodes CDR1 SGHVS and CDR2 FQNEAQ. CDR3: CASLRRRREAGGQPGANVLTF. In DNA form, the CDR3 reads TGTGCCAGCCTACGGAGACGACGGGAGGCAGGGGGCCAACCTGGGGCCAACGTCCTGACTTTC. The full variable domain, rest sourced from reference TRBV7-8 and TRBJ2-6, is GAGVSQSPRYKVAKRGQDVALRCDPISGHVSLFWYQQALGQGPEFLTYFQNEAQLDKSGLPSDRFFAERPEGSVSTLKIQRTQQEDSAVYLCASLRRRREAGGQPGANVLTFGAGSRLTVL.

The J gene is TRBJ1-4, the V gene TRBV28, with 9 bases aligning to TRBD1. The CDR3 runs to 15 residues. Trimming removed 6 bases from V and 5 bases from J; junction bases left unmatched: 7. The V gene's germline CDR1 is MDHEN and CDR2 SYDVKM. The CDR3 protein is CASSPSGTGNEKLFF. Here the CDR3 DNA reads TGTGCCAGCAGCCCGTCGGGGACAGGGAATGAAAAACTGTTTTTT.

The chain combines TRBV9 with TRBJ2-1, with 9 bases fitting TRBD2. The V gene end was trimmed by 5 bases and the J gene end by 3 bases; junction bases not matched to a gene: 6. The CDR3 contains 15 residues. The germline CDR1 and CDR2 sequences are SGDLS and YYNGEE. The chain's CDR3 is CASSLSGSLYNEQFF. In DNA, the CDR3 is TGTGCCAGCAGTCTTAGCGGGAGTCTCTACAATGAGCAGTTCTTC.

There are a few counts of this clone. The gene calls are TRBV5-6 and TRBJ2-4; D is possibly TRBD2 (5 bases). The CDR3 spans 14 residues. Deletions cut 1 base from V and 8 bases from J, with 13 bases between. The V gene's germline CDR1 is SGHDT and CDR2 YYEEEE. The CDR3, as DNA: TGTGCCAGCAGCTTGAGAGGGTTTGGGGACATTCAGTACTTC. Its translation: CASSLRGFGDIQYF. The entire variable domain, with the rest obtained from reference TRBV5-6 and TRBJ2-4, is as follows: DAGVTQSPTHLIKTRGQQVTLRCSPKSGHDTVSWYQQALGQGPQFIFQYYEEEERQRGNFPDRFSGHQFPNYSSELNVNALLLGDSALYLCASSLRGFGDIQYFGAGTRLSVL.

The J gene is TRBJ2-7, the V gene TRBV28; a possible D gene is TRBD2 (6 bases). This CDR3 has 15 residues. V shed 7 bases and J shed 3 bases, with 19 bases lying between them. The germline V gene has CDR1 MDHEN and CDR2 SYDVKM. CDR3 nucleotides: TGTGCCAGCACCATGTCGGGGGAGGAGGACTACGAGCAGTACTTC. Protein sequence: CASTMSGEEDYEQYF.

This clone was seen only a few times. The CDR3 region is CATQGRDSPLHF. DNA for the CDR3: TGTGCCACCCAGGGGAGGGATTCACCCCTCCACTTT. The chain has TRBV27 and TRBJ1-6; the D gene is possibly TRBD1 (6 bases). The CDR3 is 12 amino acids. V dropped 10 bases and J dropped 8 bases, with 12 bases sitting between them. Germline CDR1 reads MNHEY; CDR2 reads SMNVEV (reference sequence).

J is TRBJ2-1 and V is TRBV19; D not certain. Germline V gives CDR1 LNHDA, CDR2 SQIVND (reference sequence). CDR3 length: 11 amino acids. Trimming cost V 5 bases and J 10 bases, with 9 bases left between them. CDR3 nucleotides: TGTGCCAGTAGTTCTTATTTGGAGCAGTTCTTC. It translates to CASSSYLEQFF.

The chain combines TRBV30 with TRBJ2-4; the D gene is possibly TRBD2 (5 bases). CDR3 size: 14 residues. Germline CDR1 GTSNPN, CDR2 SVGIG (reference sequence). V gave up 4 bases and J gave up 3 bases, with 13 bases separating them. DNA for the CDR3: TGTGCCTGGAACTTGGCGGGTCACAAAAACATTCAGTACTTC. Residues: CAWNLAGHKNIQYF.

This clone was seen a few times. The V and J genes are TRBV6-5 and TRBJ1-2, with D perhaps TRBD1 (6 bases). The V gene's germline CDR1 is MNHEY and CDR2 SVGAGI. This CDR3 comprises 13 residues. Trimming shortened V by 5 bases and J by 3 bases, and 10 bases separated the two germline ends. CDR3 loop: CASSPQGYYGYTF. The CDR3 DNA reads as TGTGCCAGCAGTCCTCAGGGGTACTATGGCTACACCTTC.

The chain employs TRBV5-1 and TRBJ1-1, with 10 bases identical to TRBD1. The CDR3 is 16 amino acids. Per the germline V gene, CDR1 is SGHRS and CDR2 is YFSETQ. V lost 4 bases and J lost 5; bases outside the gene matches: 11. For the CDR3, the DNA is TGCGCCAGCAGCCCGCCGACAGGGGGCGGATGGACTGAAGCTTTCTTT. This sequence encodes CASSPPTGGGWTEAFF.

This chain connects TRBV5-4 to TRBJ2-7; D call uncertain. Deletions cut 4 bases from V and 0 bases from J, with 17 bases between. CDR3 length equals 16 residues. Germline lookup yields CDR1 SGHNT and CDR2 YYREEE (reference sequence). CDR3 sequence reads: CASSPSVGFGSYEQYF. DNA for the CDR3: TGTGCCAGCAGCCCCTCCGTGGGCTTCGGCTCCTACGAGCAGTACTTC. The variable domain in full, with the rest retrieved from reference TRBV5-4 and TRBJ2-7, is ETGVTQSPTHLIKTRGQQVTLRCSSQSGHNTVSWYQQALGQGPQFIFQYYREEENGRGNFPPRFSGLQFPNYSSELNVNALELDDSALYLCASSPSVGFGSYEQYFGPGTRLTVT.

This rearrangement joins TRBV7-2 to TRBJ2-7; D is undetermined. Germline lookup yields CDR1 SGHTA and CDR2 FQGNSA. Trimming shortened V by 1 base and J by 2 bases, and 12 bases separated the two germline ends. The CDR3 totals 15 residues. The CDR3 here is CASSLEPALAYEQYF. CDR3 sequence (DNA): TGTGCCAGCAGCTTAGAGCCTGCGTTGGCCTACGAGCAGTACTTC.

J is TRBJ1-5 and V is TRBV9; the D is unclear. Between the trimmed V and J ends, which lost 2 bases and 7 bases, there was a span of 13 bases. The CDR3 loop spans 14 amino acids. Per the germline V gene, CDR1 is SGDLS and CDR2 is YYNGEE. The CDR3 region has the DNA TGTGCCAGCAGCGTCGAGGGCCGAGGGCAGCCCCAGCATTTT. Protein product: CASSVEGRGQPQHF. The full variable domain, with the rest looked up from reference TRBV9 and TRBJ1-5, is DSGVTQTPKHLITATGQRVTLRCSPRSGDLSVYWYQQSLDQGLQFLIQYYNGEERAKGNILERFSAQQFPDLHSELNLSSLELGDSALYFCASSVEGRGQPQHFGDGTRLSIL.

The chain has TRBV15 and TRBJ2-1; 7 bases fit TRBD2. This CDR3 region has 18 residues. Germline CDR1 LNHNV, CDR2 YYDKDF (reference sequence). J lost 1 base, V lost 0 bases, and 9 bases had no gene match. CDR3 sequence: CATSREGLSGSSYNEQFF. The CDR3 nucleotides read TGTGCCACCAGCAGAGAAGGGCTTAGCGGGTCGTCCTACAATGAGCAGTTCTTC. Filled out from reference TRBV15 and TRBJ2-1, the complete variable domain reads DAMVIQNPRYQVTQFGKPVTLSCSQTLNHNVMYWYQQKSSQAPKLLFHYYDKDFNNEADTPDNFQSRRPNTSFCFLDIRSPGLGDTAMYLCATSREGLSGSSYNEQFFGPGTRLTVL.

This chain uses TRBV5-1 with TRBJ1-1; no clear D gene. The germline V gene encodes CDR1 SGHRS and CDR2 YFSETQ. The CDR3 has 15 amino acids. With 0 bases removed from V and 3 bases from J, the gap between germline ends came to 12 bases. The CDR3 bases are TGCGCCAGCAGCTTGGCCGGAGGGCTAGACACTGAAGCTTTCTTT. It codes for CASSLAGGLDTEAFF.

CDR3 DNA: TGTGCCAGTAGACCCGCCAGCGGGTGGGGGGGTGTGTACTATGGCTACACCTTC. Amino acid sequence: CASRPASGWGGVYYGYTF. The chain is built from TRBV19 and TRBJ1-2; D possibly corresponds to TRBD1 (5 bases). The CDR3 loop spans 18 amino acids. Trimming pared 6 bases from V and 3 bases from J, leaving 26 bases between. Per the germline V gene, CDR1 is LNHDA and CDR2 is SQIVND (reference sequence). Supplemented by reference TRBV19 and TRBJ1-2, the full variable domain reads DGGITQSPKYLFRKEGQNVTLSCEQNLNHDAMYWYRQDPGQGLRLIYYSQIVNDFQKGDIAEGYSVSREKKESFPLTVTSAQKNPTAFYLCASRPASGWGGVYYGYTFGSGTRLTVV.

About this clone itself: One end of the junction fails to match germline, which may point to a read error. The J gene is TRBJ2-2, the V gene TRBV7-7; no reliable D call. Germline V CDR1 and CDR2: SSHAT, FNYEAQ (reference sequence). The CDR3 is 15 residues long. The CDR3 spells CASSDSTDYSGELFF. In DNA, the CDR3 is TGTGCTAGCAGCGATTCTACAGATTACTCCGGGGAGCTGTTTTTT.

The rearrangement joins TRBV7-2 to TRBJ1-4, with D perhaps TRBD1 (6 bases). This CDR3 contains 12 residues. Germline loops: CDR1 SGHTA, CDR2 FQGNSA. V was shortened by 2 bases and J by 11 bases, with 9 bases between the two germline ends. CDR3: CASSLQGTKLFF. Written as DNA, the CDR3 is TGTGCCAGCAGCTTACAGGGGACGAAACTGTTTTTT.

The genes are TRBV7-2 and TRBJ2-3, with 9 bases matching TRBD2. This CDR3 has 16 amino acids. With 1 base clipped from V and 6 bases from J, the junction kept 8 bases outside the gene matches. Germline CDR1 is SGHTA and CDR2 is FQGNSA. The chain's CDR3 is CASSLGLAGVWDTQYF. CDR3 nucleotide sequence: TGTGCCAGCAGCTTAGGATTAGCGGGAGTATGGGATACGCAGTATTTT.

A few counts support this clone. This sequence joins TRBV9 and TRBJ2-1; the match to TRBD2 covers 9 bases. After removal of 0 bases from V and 9 bases from J, the junction contained 10 bases not matched to a gene. CDR3 length equals 16 residues. In germline, CDR1 is SGDLS, CDR2 YYNGEE. For the CDR3, the DNA is TGTGCCAGCAGCGTAGTAGCTAGCGGGGCCTGGGGTGAGCAGTTCTTC. Protein product: CASSVVASGAWGEQFF.

For this clone: Other DNA sequences in the same sample also yield this CDR3. The chain has TRBV28 and TRBJ1-2; D might be TRBD1 (5 bases). The CDR3 extends over 13 amino acids. V was clipped by 5 bases and J by 3 bases, with 10 bases between them. Germline V CDR1 and CDR2: MDHEN, SYDVKM. This CDR3 is CASSLDRDYGYTF. Here the CDR3 DNA reads TGTGCCAGCAGTCTAGACAGAGACTATGGCTACACCTTC.

This clone has more than one count but fewer than ten. This sequence joins TRBV5-6 and TRBJ2-7; 9 bases are a match to TRBD1. The CDR3 is made up of 15 amino acids. V gave up 3 bases and J gave up 5 bases; unmatched junction bases: 9. Germline V gene data show CDR1 as SGHDT and CDR2 as YYEEEE. CDR3 coding DNA: TGTGCCAGCAGCTGGGGGGGACAGGGAGGAGACGAGCAGTACTTC. It codes for CASSWGGQGGDEQYF.

The table lists this clone with a few counts. The J gene is TRBJ2-5, the V gene TRBV2; D is possibly TRBD2 (5 bases). Per the germline V gene, CDR1 is SNHLY and CDR2 is FYNNEI. The CDR3 contains 16 residues. V lost 8 bases, J lost 0 bases, and 19 bases lay in between. CDR3 sequence (DNA): TGTGCCAGCTTGGCTGGGAGCCATCCGTACCAAGAGACCCAGTACTTC. Protein product: CASLAGSHPYQETQYF.

The V call is TRBV11-3, the J call TRBJ2-1; the match to TRBD2 covers 7 bases. CDR1 and CDR2 from the germline V gene are SGHNT and YENEEA. This CDR3 has 17 amino acids. Unmatched junction bases numbered 8, after V lost 0 bases and J lost 3 bases. CDR3 DNA: TGTGCCAGCAGCTTAGATTATCCTAGCGGCATCTACAATGAGCAGTTCTTC. It specifies CASSLDYPSGIYNEQFF.